Listed below are T cell receptor beta chains from one sample, sequenced in a study of neurological immune-mediated disorders. Using its own MiXCR run on the 5' RACE reads, TCRdb lists one record per CDR3 protein. This table has roughly 66,000 distinct CDR3 sequences, roughly 4.5% appearing once. Sample: PBMCs. These receptors came from a woman in her 70s with multiple sclerosis. The CDR3 runs from the conserved cysteine through the conserved F or W.

v_call	cdr3_length	cdr3_aa
TRBV29-1	12	CSVLGQTYEQYF
TRBV7-2	12	CAIWTSGETQYF
TRBV20-1	17	CSANLLGQEAANSPLHF
TRBV5-1	14	CASSGDSGAYGYTF
TRBV7-9	12	CASLGGRYGYTF
TRBV7-2	14	CASSAEYYSYEQYF
TRBV7-9	16	CASSFSMRLVHNEQFF
TRBV4-1	16	CASRGGTGLNKNIQYF
TRBV27	13	CASWTSGSYEQYF
TRBV4-1	15	CASSRGGGLTGELFF
TRBV5-1	14	CASSLVAENTEAFF
TRBV29-1	12	CSVELGIAEAFF
TRBV12-5	16	CASGLVHGQVVETQYF
TRBV6-5	11	CASTSGYGYTF
TRBV7-9	14	CASRLAGAAGELFF
TRBV5-1	14	CASSPTGARPEAFF